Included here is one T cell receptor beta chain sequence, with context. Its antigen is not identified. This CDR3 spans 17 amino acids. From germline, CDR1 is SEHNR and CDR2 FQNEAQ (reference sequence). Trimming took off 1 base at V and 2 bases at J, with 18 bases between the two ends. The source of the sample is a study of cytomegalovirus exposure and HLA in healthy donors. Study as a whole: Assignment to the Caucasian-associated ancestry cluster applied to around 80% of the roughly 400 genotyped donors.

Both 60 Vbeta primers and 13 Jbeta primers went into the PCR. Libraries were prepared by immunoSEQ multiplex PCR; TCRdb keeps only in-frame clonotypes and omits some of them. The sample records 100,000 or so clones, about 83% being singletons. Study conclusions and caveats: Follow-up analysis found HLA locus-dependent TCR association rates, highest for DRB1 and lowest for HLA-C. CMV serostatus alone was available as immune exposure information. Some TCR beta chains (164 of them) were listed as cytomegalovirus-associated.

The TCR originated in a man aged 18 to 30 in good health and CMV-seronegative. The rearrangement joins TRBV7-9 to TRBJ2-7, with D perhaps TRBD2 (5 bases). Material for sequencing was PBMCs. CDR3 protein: CASSLGHGGLNPYEQYF. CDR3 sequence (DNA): TGTGCCAGCAGCTTAGGTCACGGCGGGTTAAACCCCTACGAGCAGTACTTC. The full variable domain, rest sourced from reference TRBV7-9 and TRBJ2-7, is DTGVSQNPRHKITKRGQNVTFRCDPISEHNRLYWYRQTLGQGPEFLTYFQNEAQLEKSRLLSDRFSAERPKGSFSTLEIQRTEQGDSAMYLCASSLGHGGLNPYEQYFGPGTRLTVT.